Shown below are 27 T cell receptor beta chains from a single sample sequenced in a study of blood T cell repertoires in COVID-19. Libraries were prepared by immunoSEQ multiplex PCR; TCRdb keeps only in-frame clonotypes and omits some of them. In the table there are 180,000 or so clones, 75% to 90% of which are singletons. The sample consisted of PBMCs or T cells enriched from blood (not recorded which). These receptors were collected from a man aged 40-55 years who had recovered from COVID-19.

The chain joins TRBV5-5 to TRBJ2-7; possible D gene TRBD1, 5 bases. CDR1 and CDR2 (germline): SGHKS, YYEKEE (reference sequence). V was cut by 4 bases and J by 3 bases, with 14 bases left in between. This CDR3 contains 14 residues. The CDR3 sequence: CASSPKIQGYEQYF. The CDR3 DNA is TGTGCCAGCAGCCCGAAGATTCAGGGCTACGAGCAGTACTTC. Variable domain in full (rest from reference TRBV5-5 and TRBJ2-7): DAGVTQSPTHLIKTRGQQVTLRCSPISGHKSVSWYQQVLGQGPQFIFQYYEKEERGRGNFPDRFSARQFPNYSSELNVNALLLGDSALYLCASSPKIQGYEQYFGPGTRLTVT.

The chain carries TRBV30 and TRBJ2-5; 7 bases match TRBD1. Germline V gives CDR1 GTSNPN, CDR2 SVGIG (reference sequence). With 0 bases clipped from V and 3 bases from J, the junction kept 1 base outside the gene matches. The CDR3 covers 13 residues. This CDR3 reads CAWSVQGKETQYF. As DNA, the CDR3 is TGTGCCTGGAGTGTACAGGGGAAAGAGACCCAGTACTTC.

The chain is built from TRBV18 and TRBJ1-1, with TRBD1 matching over 8 bases. V lost 6 bases and J lost 4; bases outside the gene matches: 7. Looked up from germline, CDR1 is KGHSH and CDR2 is LQKENI. The CDR3 consists of 14 residues. The chain's CDR3 is CASSGQVEGTEAFF. The CDR3 nucleotides are TGTGCCAGCTCGGGACAGGTGGAGGGCACTGAAGCTTTCTTT.

The chain links TRBV27 to TRBJ1-5; a possible D gene is TRBD1 (5 bases). Per germline, CDR1 MNHEY and CDR2 SMNVEV (reference sequence). CDR3 length equals 14 residues. Trimming took off 2 bases at V and 2 bases at J, with 7 bases between the two ends. The CDR3 loop is CASSLQGRNQPQHF. CDR3 DNA sequence: TGTGCCAGCAGTTTACAGGGCCGCAATCAGCCCCAGCATTTT.

The genes are TRBV10-3 and TRBJ1-1; no clear D. V was cut by 6 bases and J by 4 bases, with 15 bases left in between. Germline V gives CDR1 ENHRY, CDR2 SYGVKD. This CDR3 region has 14 residues. CDR3 sequence (DNA): TGTGCCATCAGGACAAGTACTGATGGCACTGAAGCTTTCTTT. Residues: CAIRTSTDGTEAFF.

This sequence joins TRBV2 and TRBJ2-1, with TRBD1 matching 10 bases. CDR1 is SNHLY and CDR2 is FYNNEI in the germline V gene. The CDR3 sequence is 14 residues long. The junction had 6 bases not matched to a gene; V was cut back by 7 bases and J by 6 bases. CDR3 in DNA: TGTGCCAGCATCCGGGACAGGGGTTCCAATGAGCAGTTCTTC. Its protein product is CASIRDRGSNEQFF.

This chain joins TRBV13 and TRBJ2-7, with 14 nucleotides matching TRBD2. Germline-derived CDR1 and CDR2 are PRHDT and FYEKMQ (reference sequence). The CDR3 totals 15 residues. J lost 3 bases, V lost 5 bases, and 3 bases had no gene match. The CDR3 region is CASSRGLAGDYEQYF. As DNA, the CDR3 is TGTGCCAGCAGCCGGGGACTAGCGGGGGACTACGAGCAGTACTTC.

The chain has TRBV4-2 and TRBJ1-4; tentatively, D is TRBD1 (5 bases). The CDR3 runs 18 residues. Germline values: CDR1 LGHNA, CDR2 YNFKEQ. V lost 2 bases to trimming and J lost 0 bases, with 16 bases between them. CDR3 coding DNA: TGTGCCAGCAGCCAACTGCGGGACGCCTATGCAACTAATGAAAAACTGTTTTTT. Protein sequence: CASSQLRDAYATNEKLFF.

This clone occurred once. This rearrangement joins TRBV21-1 to TRBJ2-7; the table gives TRBD1 as D, unverified against the DNA. TRBV21-1 is classified as a pseudogene. The CDR3 extends over 16 amino acids. This CDR3 is CASSKVGGTGRDEQYF. The CDR3 nucleotides are TGTGCCAGCAGCAAAGTAGGGGGGACAGGGAGGGACGAGCAGTACTTC.

The V and J genes are TRBV18 and TRBJ2-1, with D possibly being TRBD2 (7 bases). The V gene's germline CDR1 is KGHSH and CDR2 LQKENI. Trimming took off 0 bases at V and 0 bases at J, with 12 bases between the two ends. This CDR3 is built from 17 residues. DNA for the CDR3: TGTGCCAGCTCACCACCGGGAGGGGGGAGCTCCTACAATGAGCAGTTCTTC. It codes for CASSPPGGGSSYNEQFF. Supplemented by reference TRBV18 and TRBJ2-1, the full variable domain reads NAGVMQNPRHLVRRRGQEARLRCSPMKGHSHVYWYRQLPEEGLKFMVYLQKENIIDESGMPKERFSAEFPKEGPSILRIQQVVRGDSAAYFCASSPPGGGSSYNEQFFGPGTRLTVL.

The J gene is TRBJ1-2, the V gene TRBV3-1 (or the pseudogene TRBV3-2); 7 nucleotides line up with TRBD1. The CDR3 sequence is 16 residues long. Germline assignment: CDR1 LGHDT and CDR2 YNNKEL (reference sequence). Losses at the gene ends were 4 bases for V and 8 bases for J; bases not matched to a gene: 16. The DNA of the CDR3 is TGTGCCAGCAGCCGTGCCGAACGCCGGGACAGTGGCGGCTACACCTTC. Amino acids: CASSRAERRDSGGYTF.

The rearrangement joins TRBV5-1 to TRBJ1-3; no clear D gene. The CDR3 is 15 residues long. In germline, CDR1 is SGHRS, CDR2 YFSETQ. With 0 bases removed from V and 0 bases from J, the gap between germline ends came to 7 bases. As DNA, the CDR3 is TGCGCCAGCAGCTTGGACGGTGTCTCTGGAAACACCATATATTTT. This gives the protein CASSLDGVSGNTIYF.

This chain uses TRBV6-5 with TRBJ2-1; a possible D gene is TRBD2 (6 bases). Germline V gene data show CDR1 as MNHEY and CDR2 as SVGAGI. The CDR3 has 13 residues. Between the trimmed V and J ends, which lost 6 bases and 6 bases, there was a span of 12 bases. CDR3 region: CASRGRPGNEQFF. For the CDR3, the DNA is TGTGCCAGCAGGGGGAGGCCGGGCAATGAGCAGTTCTTC.

The gene calls are TRBV2 and TRBJ2-1; 8 nucleotides match TRBD2. This CDR3 has 15 amino acids. Germline V gives CDR1 SNHLY, CDR2 FYNNEI. Trimming took 6 bases from V and 1 from J; bases not matched to a gene: 5. The CDR3, as DNA: TGTGCCAGCAGAAGCGGGGGCTCTTCCTACAATGAGCAGTTCTTC. Its translation is CASRSGGSSYNEQFF.

As to this clone: The junction departs from the called germline gene at one end, perhaps through a read error. The chain carries TRBV9 and TRBJ1-1; 9 bases match TRBD1. Germline V gene sequence: CDR1 SGDLS, CDR2 YYNGEE. CDR3 length equals 12 residues. CDR3: CASSPVNTGGEF. CDR3 DNA: TGTGCCAGCAGCCCCGTCAACACAGGGGGCGAATTT.

The genes are TRBV9 and TRBJ2-2; 11 nucleotides align to TRBD1. The CDR3 extends over 14 amino acids. CDR1 is SGDLS, CDR2 YYNGEE, per germline. The ends lost 2 bases at V and 7 bases at J; junction bases unmatched: 1. The CDR3 sequence: CASSVGQGVGELFF. CDR3 in DNA: TGTGCCAGCAGCGTGGGACAGGGGGTCGGGGAGCTGTTTTTT.

This chain uses TRBV28 with TRBJ2-7, with D perhaps matching TRBD1 (6 bases). The germline CDR1 and CDR2 sequences are MDHEN and SYDVKM. V was shortened by 4 bases and J by 7 bases, with 20 bases between the two germline ends. This CDR3 is 15 amino acids long. Written as DNA, the CDR3 is TGTGCCAGCAGTTGGGGGACACCTTCGTTATCAGAGCAGTACTTC. The encoded protein is CASSWGTPSLSEQYF.

This clone was observed a handful of times. The chain couples TRBV19 to TRBJ2-7; 9 nucleotides line up with TRBD1. The CDR3 runs to 13 residues. Trimming removed 10 bases from V and 6 bases from J; junction bases left unmatched: 10. The germline CDR1 and CDR2 sequences are LNHDA and SQIVND (reference sequence). CDR3 sequence: CATAGQGIGEQYF. The CDR3 region has the DNA TGTGCCACCGCTGGACAGGGGATTGGCGAGCAGTACTTC.

This chain links TRBV3-1 (or the pseudogene TRBV3-2) with TRBJ2-1, with 9 bases that match TRBD1. CDR1 and CDR2 from the germline V gene are LGHDT and YNNKEL (reference sequence). The CDR3 totals 14 residues. The V segment lost 2 bases and the J segment 10 bases; nucleotides outside the gene matches: 6. The CDR3 DNA follows: TGTGCCAGCAGCCAACGGACAGGGGATAGGGAGCAGTTCTTC. It encodes CASSQRTGDREQFF.

This chain uses TRBV6-5 with TRBJ1-5; 8 positions match TRBD1. V was clipped by 5 bases and J by 4 bases; unmatched bases: 4. The CDR3 consists of 14 residues. Germline-derived CDR1 and CDR2 are MNHEY and SVGAGI. This chain's CDR3 is CASSQGAGNQPQHF. In DNA form, the CDR3 reads TGTGCCAGCAGTCAGGGGGCTGGTAATCAGCCCCAGCATTTT.

The chain employs TRBV29-1 and TRBJ2-1; D is perhaps TRBD2 (5 bases). The V gene lost 4 bases and the J gene lost 5 bases, with 6 bases spanning the gap. The CDR3 extends over 11 amino acids. From germline, CDR1 is SQVTM and CDR2 ANQGSEA. CDR3 in DNA: TGCAGCGTTGCGGGAAACAATGAGCAGTTCTTC. Translation: CSVAGNNEQFF.

This chain links TRBV6-5 with TRBJ1-5, with 7 bases lining up with TRBD1. V dropped 6 bases and J dropped 5; count of bases not matched to a gene: 7. Germline assignment: CDR1 MNHEY and CDR2 SVGAGI. The CDR3 consists of 14 residues. As DNA, the CDR3 is TGTGCCAGCAGCCTCGACAGGGAATATCAGCCCCAGCATTTT. Translation: CASSLDREYQPQHF.

DNA for the CDR3: TGTGCCAGCAGCTTATGGGGGCGTACGGGGAACACTGAAGCTTTCTTT. It specifies CASSLWGRTGNTEAFF. This chain connects TRBV7-2 to TRBJ1-1, with D perhaps TRBD1 (6 bases). The V and J ends lost 2 bases and 1 base respectively, with 14 bases between them. Germline lookup yields CDR1 SGHTA and CDR2 FQGNSA. This CDR3 is built from 16 residues.

The chain uses TRBV27 and TRBJ1-5; no definite D call. V was shortened by 3 bases and J by 5 bases, with 8 bases between the two germline ends. This CDR3 has 13 amino acids. Germline V gene sequence: CDR1 MNHEY, CDR2 SMNVEV (reference sequence). CDR3 in amino acids: CASSLGVHQPQHF. The CDR3, as DNA: TGTGCCAGCAGTTTGGGAGTCCATCAGCCCCAGCATTTT.

V and J are TRBV2 and TRBJ1-6; 7 positions match TRBD1. Germline-derived CDR1 and CDR2 are SNHLY and FYNNEI. CDR3 length: 14 amino acids. Unmatched junction bases numbered 9, after V lost 9 bases and J lost 7 bases. CDR3 sequence (DNA): TGTGCCAGTAAGCCTGAGACAGGGAATTCACCCCTCCACTTT. This codes for CASKPETGNSPLHF.

The chain carries TRBV6-5 and TRBJ2-2, with a possible D match to TRBD2 (6 bases). Germline V lookup: CDR1 MNHEY, CDR2 SVGAGI. The CDR3 is 13 residues long. The V end was cut by 6 bases, the J end by 6 bases, with 11 bases between. The CDR3: CASRQLAPGELFF. The CDR3 DNA follows: TGTGCCAGCAGGCAACTAGCCCCCGGGGAGCTGTTTTTT.

The genes are TRBV28 and TRBJ1-2, with a possible D match to TRBD1 (6 bases). The V end was cut by 3 bases, the J end by 2 bases, with 10 bases between. CDR3 length: 14 residues. Germline assignment: CDR1 MDHEN and CDR2 SYDVKM. CDR3 in DNA: TGTGCCAGCAGTTTTGGGGGCGCAAACTATGGCTACACCTTC. Translated: CASSFGGANYGYTF.